Reported below is one T cell receptor beta chain. The antigen is undetermined. Generated by immunoSEQ multiplex PCR, the TCRdb table keeps only in-frame clones and is missing some. The sample includes about 30,000 clones, 84% of them seen just once. The length of the CDR3 is 16 residues. Germline-derived CDR1 and CDR2 are LNHNV and YYDKDF (reference sequence). Trimming left V 1 base short and J 0 bases short, with 9 bases between. The sample belongs to a study of high-grade serous ovarian cancer treatment subgroups. The tumor samples were collected prior to definitive surgery or chemotherapy. Study-wide results and limits: Same-patient tumor repertoires overlapped at about 0.095 to 0.85; different patients barely overlapped. Higher neoantigen levels went with greater TCR clonal relatedness.

Sequencing used tumor tissue. The chain combines TRBV15 with TRBJ1-4, with D maybe TRBD1 (5 bases). This receptor was obtained from a human donor with high-grade serous ovarian cancer. The CDR3: CATSRVVGATNEKLFF. The CDR3 DNA is TGTGCCACCAGCAGAGTCGTGGGGGCAACTAATGAAAAACTGTTTTTT.